A single sample is the source of the 22 T cell receptor beta chains below, sequenced in a study of cytomegalovirus exposure and HLA in healthy donors. Both 60 Vbeta primers and 13 Jbeta primers went into the PCR. TCRdb keeps only in-frame clones here, not all; method: immunoSEQ multiplex PCR. The repertoire holds 99,000 or so clones, with roughly three quarters as singletons. Sequences were obtained from PBMCs. The receptors shown here come from a male donor in good health and CMV-seronegative.

The rearrangement uses TRBV29-1 and TRBJ2-1; 7 nucleotides line up with TRBD2. There are 15 residues in the CDR3. Germline V gives CDR1 SQVTM, CDR2 ANQGSEA. V lost 8 bases, J lost 2 bases, and 12 bases stayed unmatched. DNA of the CDR3: TGCAGCACTATCCCTAGCGGCGGGCCCTACAATGAGCAGTTCTTC. Translating gives CSTIPSGGPYNEQFF.

The V and J genes are TRBV25-1 and TRBJ2-5, with TRBD2 as a possible D gene (6 bases). The J call is doubtful: the DNA matches TRBJ2-7 better. This CDR3 is 16 amino acids long. From germline, CDR1 is MGHDK and CDR2 SYGVNS. CDR3: CASSGPPGGPMNEQYF. CDR3 in DNA: TGTGCCAGCAGTGGCCCTCCCGGGGGTCCGATGAACGAGCAGTACTTC.

V and J are TRBV25-1 and TRBJ1-1, with D possibly matching TRBD1 (6 bases). The germline CDR1 and CDR2 sequences are MGHDK and SYGVNS. CDR3 length: 12 amino acids. V was pared by 7 bases and J by 5 bases, with 11 bases between. CDR3 nucleotide sequence: TGTGCCAGCAATCAGGGGCGGACTGAAGCTTTCTTT. Its protein product is CASNQGRTEAFF.

The chain couples TRBV7-2 to TRBJ2-7; D perhaps matches TRBD2 (5 bases). Looked up from germline, CDR1 is SGHTA and CDR2 is FQGNSA. CDR3 length: 13 amino acids. V lost 1 base to trimming and J lost 3 bases, with 7 bases between them. This CDR3 is CASSLGRDYEQYF. The CDR3 DNA follows: TGTGCCAGCAGCTTAGGTCGGGACTACGAGCAGTACTTC.

V and J are TRBV9 and TRBJ1-2; 7 bases agree with TRBD1. Trimming took 0 bases from V and 3 from J; bases not matched to a gene: 5. The germline V gene encodes CDR1 SGDLS and CDR2 YYNGEE. This CDR3 comprises 15 residues. CDR3 loop: CASSVEAGGYYGYTF. The CDR3 coding sequence is TGTGCCAGCAGCGTAGAGGCAGGGGGTTACTATGGCTACACCTTC.

The chain uses TRBV14 and TRBJ1-1, with TRBD1 as a possible D gene (5 bases). The CDR3 runs 14 residues. The V and J ends lost 4 bases and 2 bases respectively, with 11 bases between them. In germline, CDR1 is SGHDN, CDR2 FVKESK. The CDR3 DNA is TGTGCCAGCAGCCCCTCCACAGGTAACACTGAAGCTTTCTTT. Protein sequence: CASSPSTGNTEAFF.

The chain joins TRBV28 to TRBJ1-2, with D tentatively TRBD1 (5 bases). The CDR3 totals 15 residues. CDR1 and CDR2 (germline): MDHEN, SYDVKM. V was pared by 6 bases and J by 2 bases, with 16 bases between. The chain's CDR3 is CASRPGEGLNYGYTF. The CDR3 coding sequence is TGTGCCAGCAGACCCGGGGAGGGGTTGAACTATGGCTACACCTTC.

The rearrangement joins TRBV11-3 to TRBJ2-7; maybe TRBD2 (5 bases). Trimming took 6 bases from V and 0 from J, leaving 12 bases between them. Germline V gene sequence: CDR1 SGHNT, CDR2 YENEEA. The CDR3 is made up of 14 amino acids. The chain's CDR3 is CASSSPGDSYEQYF. The CDR3 coding sequence is TGTGCCAGCAGTTCGCCCGGGGACTCCTACGAGCAGTACTTC.

V and J are TRBV27 and TRBJ2-1; D not certain. V lost 3 bases to trimming and J lost 7 bases, with 7 bases between them. The V gene's germline CDR1 is MNHEY and CDR2 SMNVEV (reference sequence). The CDR3 is 12 amino acids. CDR3 bases: TGTGCCAGCAGTTTTAAGGAGAATGAGCAGTTCTTC. This translates into CASSFKENEQFF.

This chain joins TRBV19 and TRBJ1-5; the D is unclear. Trimming left V 3 bases short and J 2 bases short, with 14 bases between. The CDR3 is 16 amino acids. In germline, CDR1 is LNHDA, CDR2 SQIVND (reference sequence). The CDR3 spells CASSMVAAGGNQPQHF. The CDR3 coding sequence is TGTGCCAGTAGTATGGTCGCAGCCGGGGGCAATCAGCCCCAGCATTTT.

The chain couples TRBV1 to TRBJ2-7; the table's D call of TRBD2 was not tested on the DNA. TRBV1 is designated a pseudogene. The CDR3 is 13 residues long. This CDR3 reads CTNLAGGPDEQYF. CDR3 bases: TGCACCAACCTAGCGGGAGGGCCGGACGAGCAGTACTTC.

CDR3 coding DNA: TGTGCCAGCTCACCACCGGCAGGGGGCGGGCGAGAGACCCAGTACTTC. Amino acids: CASSPPAGGGRETQYF. The chain employs TRBV18 and TRBJ2-5; 8 bases match TRBD1. V lost 0 bases and J lost 4; bases outside the gene matches: 7. Looked up from germline, CDR1 is KGHSH and CDR2 is LQKENI. The CDR3 has 16 residues.

The chain has TRBV19 and TRBJ2-1, with 8 bases aligning to TRBD2. The V gene's germline CDR1 is LNHDA and CDR2 SQIVND (reference sequence). V lost 3 bases and J lost 8; bases outside the gene matches: 6. The CDR3 contains 14 residues. The CDR3 nucleotides are TGTGCCAGTAGTATGACGGGAGGGGTCTATGAGCAGTTCTTC. It codes for CASSMTGGVYEQFF.

This sequence joins TRBV7-3 and TRBJ2-7, with 8 bases identical to TRBD1. The germline V gene has CDR1 SGHTA and CDR2 FQGTGA. CDR3 length: 13 residues. Trimming cost V 5 bases and J 2 bases; bases outside gene matches: 2. The CDR3 here is CASSTDRAYEQYF. The DNA of the CDR3 is TGTGCCAGCAGCACGGACAGGGCCTACGAGCAGTACTTC.

The CDR3 region has the DNA TGTGCCACCAGCAGTAGTGGGGTACAGGGTCACACCGGGGAGCTGTTTTTT. Amino acids: CATSSSGVQGHTGELFF. The rearrangement links TRBV15 to TRBJ2-2; a weak D match, TRBD1 (6 bases). This CDR3 has 17 residues. V was shortened by 3 bases and J by 3 bases, with 17 bases between the two germline ends. CDR1 LNHNV and CDR2 YYDKDF come from the germline V gene (reference sequence).

The J gene is TRBJ2-2, the V gene TRBV30; 7 positions agree with TRBD1. The ends lost 1 base at V and 5 bases at J; junction bases unmatched: 7. The germline gives CDR1 GTSNPN, CDR2 SVGIG (reference sequence). The CDR3 has 15 amino acids. CDR3 DNA sequence: TGTGCCTGGAGTGGACAGGGAATGATTACCGGGGAGCTGTTTTTT. It is translated as CAWSGQGMITGELFF.

This chain links TRBV7-9 with TRBJ2-7; 11 bases agree with TRBD2. Trimming took 1 base from V and 6 from J; bases not matched to a gene: 5. This CDR3 has 15 residues. Germline values: CDR1 SEHNR, CDR2 FQNEAQ (reference sequence). The CDR3 DNA is TGTGCCAGCAGCTTAGTACTAGCGGGAGTCGGCGAGCAGTACTTC. Translating it yields CASSLVLAGVGEQYF.

The J gene is TRBJ2-3, the V gene TRBV14; 12 nucleotides match TRBD2. Germline trimming cut 5 bases from V and 6 bases from J; bases unmatched to any gene: 9. Germline CDR1 and CDR2: SGHDN and FVKESK. The CDR3 contains 16 residues. The CDR3, as DNA: TGTGCCAGCAGCAGACTAGCGGGAGCTAATGTCGATACGCAGTATTTT. Its protein product is CASSRLAGANVDTQYF.

Points on this clone: At the DNA level, this CDR3 is encoded by other sequences in the same sample as well. This chain connects TRBV5-1 to TRBJ2-5, with 9 bases fitting TRBD1. The CDR3 is 14 residues long. J was trimmed by 5 bases and V by 4 bases; bases with no gene match: 6. Germline CDR1 and CDR2: SGHRS and YFSETQ. CDR3 in amino acids: CASSPGTGQETQYF. The CDR3 DNA follows: TGCGCCAGCAGCCCCGGGACAGGGCAGGAGACCCAGTACTTC.

This clone was seen a handful of times. The chain uses TRBV30 and TRBJ2-5; 7 bases agree with TRBD2. Germline V gives CDR1 GTSNPN, CDR2 SVGIG (reference sequence). The CDR3 sequence is 14 residues long. With V trimmed by 0 bases and J by 0 bases, 1 base remained unmatched. Here the CDR3 DNA reads TGTGCCTGGAGTGTAGCGGGGAACCAAGAGACCCAGTACTTC. Its translation is CAWSVAGNQETQYF.

The chain recombines TRBV5-1 with TRBJ2-3; a weak D match, TRBD2 (6 bases). Trimming removed 4 bases from V and 2 bases from J, with 11 bases in between. CDR3 length equals 14 residues. Germline CDR1 and CDR2: SGHRS and YFSETQ. The DNA for the CDR3 is TGCGCCAGCAGCGTTGGGGGACTCACAGATACGCAGTATTTT. Translation: CASSVGGLTDTQYF.

The CDR3 loop reads CASSFLAESSYEQYF. The CDR3 DNA sequence: TGTGCCAGCAGTTTTCTAGCGGAGAGCTCCTACGAGCAGTACTTC. The rearrangement uses TRBV28 and TRBJ2-7, with 7 bases that match TRBD2. V gave up 3 bases and J gave up 0 bases; unmatched junction bases: 5. Germline lookup yields CDR1 MDHEN and CDR2 SYDVKM. The CDR3 contains 15 residues.